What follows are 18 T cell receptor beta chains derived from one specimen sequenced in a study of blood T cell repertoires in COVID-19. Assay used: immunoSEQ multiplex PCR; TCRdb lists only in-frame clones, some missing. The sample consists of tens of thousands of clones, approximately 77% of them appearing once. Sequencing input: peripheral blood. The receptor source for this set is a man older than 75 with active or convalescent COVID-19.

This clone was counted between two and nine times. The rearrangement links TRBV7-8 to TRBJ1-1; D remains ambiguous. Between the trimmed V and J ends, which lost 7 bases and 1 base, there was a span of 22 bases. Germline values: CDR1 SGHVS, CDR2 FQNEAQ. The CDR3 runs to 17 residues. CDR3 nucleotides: TGTGCCAGCAATACAAATAGCTTAGGCCCCGGGAACACTGAAGCTTTCTTT. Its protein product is CASNTNSLGPGNTEAFF.

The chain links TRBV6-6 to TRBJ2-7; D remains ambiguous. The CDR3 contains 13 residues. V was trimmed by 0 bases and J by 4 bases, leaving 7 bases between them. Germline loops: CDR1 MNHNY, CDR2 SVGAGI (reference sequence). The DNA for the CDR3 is TGTGCCAGCAGTTACTCGGAGCGATACGAGCAGTACTTC. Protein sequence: CASSYSERYEQYF.

The DNA of the CDR3 is TGTGCCAGTAGTATAGGGCCTCACTCCTACGAGCAGTACTTC. It yields the protein CASSIGPHSYEQYF. The chain employs TRBV19 and TRBJ2-7; D unresolved. With 1 base removed from V and 0 bases from J, the gap between germline ends came to 7 bases. From germline, CDR1 is LNHDA and CDR2 SQIVND (reference sequence). CDR3 length: 14 residues.

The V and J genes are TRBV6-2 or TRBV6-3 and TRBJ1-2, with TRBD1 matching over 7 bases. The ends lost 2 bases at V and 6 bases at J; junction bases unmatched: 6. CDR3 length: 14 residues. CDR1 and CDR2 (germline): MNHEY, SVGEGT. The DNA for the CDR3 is TGTGCCAGCAGTTACCCCGGGACAGTTGATGGCTACACCTTC. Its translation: CASSYPGTVDGYTF.

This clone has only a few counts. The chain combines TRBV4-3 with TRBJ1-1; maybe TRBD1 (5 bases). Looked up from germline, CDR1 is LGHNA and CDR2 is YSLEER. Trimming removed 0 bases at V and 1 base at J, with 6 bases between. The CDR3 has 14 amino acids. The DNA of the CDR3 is TGCGCCAGCAGCCAAGAGCAGGGGAACACTGAAGCTTTCTTT. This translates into CASSQEQGNTEAFF.

The CDR3 protein is CASGTGDYEQYF. CDR3 sequence (DNA): TGCGCCAGCGGGACAGGGGATTACGAGCAGTACTTC. This chain joins TRBV5-1 and TRBJ2-7, with 10 bases aligning to TRBD1. The CDR3 runs 12 residues. Germline V CDR1 and CDR2: SGHRS, YFSETQ. Trimming at V came to 7 bases and at J to 4 bases, leaving 2 bases not matched to a gene.

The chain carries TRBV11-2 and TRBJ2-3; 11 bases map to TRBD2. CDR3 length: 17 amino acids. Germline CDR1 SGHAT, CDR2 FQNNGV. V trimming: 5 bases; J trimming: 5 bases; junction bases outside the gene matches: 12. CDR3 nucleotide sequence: TGTGCCAGCAGCCCCCGGGGGGCTAGCGGGAGGAGAGATACGCAGTATTTT. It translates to CASSPRGASGRRDTQYF.

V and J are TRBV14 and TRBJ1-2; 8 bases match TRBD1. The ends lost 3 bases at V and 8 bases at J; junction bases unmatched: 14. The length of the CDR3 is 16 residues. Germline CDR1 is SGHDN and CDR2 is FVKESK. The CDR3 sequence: CASSHQYYGTGYGYTF. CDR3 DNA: TGTGCCAGCAGCCACCAATACTACGGGACAGGCTACGGCTACACCTTC. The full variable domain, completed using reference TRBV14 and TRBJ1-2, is EAGVTQFPSHSVIEKGQTVTLRCDPISGHDNLYWYRRVMGKEIKFLLHFVKESKQDESGMPNNRFLAERTGGTYSTLKVQPAELEDSGVYFCASSHQYYGTGYGYTFGSGTRLTVV.

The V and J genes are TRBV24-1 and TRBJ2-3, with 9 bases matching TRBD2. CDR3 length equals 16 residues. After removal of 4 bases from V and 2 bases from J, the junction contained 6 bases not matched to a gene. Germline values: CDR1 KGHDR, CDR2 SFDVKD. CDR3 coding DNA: TGTGCCACCAGTGACGGGACTAGCTTTTCCACAGATACGCAGTATTTT. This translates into CATSDGTSFSTDTQYF.

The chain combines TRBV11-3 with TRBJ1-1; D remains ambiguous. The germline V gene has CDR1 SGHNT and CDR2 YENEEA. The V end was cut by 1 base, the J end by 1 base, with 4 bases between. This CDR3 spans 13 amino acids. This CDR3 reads CASSLGGNTEAFF. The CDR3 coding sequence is TGTGCCAGCAGCTTAGGAGGGAACACTGAAGCTTTCTTT.

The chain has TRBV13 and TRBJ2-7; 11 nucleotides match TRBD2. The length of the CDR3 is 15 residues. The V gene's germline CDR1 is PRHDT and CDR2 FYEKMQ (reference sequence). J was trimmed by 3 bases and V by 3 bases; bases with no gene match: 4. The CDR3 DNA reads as TGTGCCAGCAGCTTCCCTAGCGGGGGGTTCTACGAGCAGTACTTC. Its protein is CASSFPSGGFYEQYF.

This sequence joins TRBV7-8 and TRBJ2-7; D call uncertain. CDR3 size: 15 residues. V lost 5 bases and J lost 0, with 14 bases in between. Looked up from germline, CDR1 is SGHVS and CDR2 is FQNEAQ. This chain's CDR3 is CASSHRTSVSYEQYF. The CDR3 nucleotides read TGTGCCAGCAGCCACCGTACGTCGGTCTCCTACGAGCAGTACTTC.

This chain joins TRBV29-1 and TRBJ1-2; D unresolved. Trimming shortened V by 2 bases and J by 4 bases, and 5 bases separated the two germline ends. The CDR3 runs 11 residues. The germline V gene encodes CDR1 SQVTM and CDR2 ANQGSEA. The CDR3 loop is CSVEPGYGYTF. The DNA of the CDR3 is TGCAGCGTTGAACCGGGCTATGGCTACACCTTC.

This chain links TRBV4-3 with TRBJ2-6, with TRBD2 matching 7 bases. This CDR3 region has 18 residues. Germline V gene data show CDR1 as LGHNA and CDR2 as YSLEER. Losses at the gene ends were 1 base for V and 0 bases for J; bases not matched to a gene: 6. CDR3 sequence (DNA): TGCGCCAGCAGCCAAGTGGCTAGCGGTGACTCTGGGGCCAACGTCCTGACTTTC. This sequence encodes CASSQVASGDSGANVLTF.

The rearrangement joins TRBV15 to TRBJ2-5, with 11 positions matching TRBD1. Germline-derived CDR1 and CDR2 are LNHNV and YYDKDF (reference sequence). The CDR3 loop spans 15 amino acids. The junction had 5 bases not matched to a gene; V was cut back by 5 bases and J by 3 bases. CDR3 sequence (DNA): TGTGCCACCAGCCCCCGGACAGGGGGCGAAGAGACCCAGTACTTC. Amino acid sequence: CATSPRTGGEETQYF.

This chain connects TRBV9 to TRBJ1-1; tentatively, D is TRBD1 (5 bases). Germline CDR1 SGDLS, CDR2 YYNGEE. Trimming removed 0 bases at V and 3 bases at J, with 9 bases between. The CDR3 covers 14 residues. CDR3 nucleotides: TGTGCCAGCAGCGTAGGGGGCCGGGACACTGAAGCTTTCTTT. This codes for CASSVGGRDTEAFF.

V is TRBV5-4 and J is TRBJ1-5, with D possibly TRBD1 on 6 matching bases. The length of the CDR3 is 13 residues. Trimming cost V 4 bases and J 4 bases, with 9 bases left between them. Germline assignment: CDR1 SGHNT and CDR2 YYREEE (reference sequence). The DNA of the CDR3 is TGTGCCAGCAGCCCAGGACAGAATCAGCCCCAGCATTTT. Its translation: CASSPGQNQPQHF. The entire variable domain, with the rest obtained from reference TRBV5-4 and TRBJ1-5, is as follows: ETGVTQSPTHLIKTRGQQVTLRCSSQSGHNTVSWYQQALGQGPQFIFQYYREEENGRGNFPPRFSGLQFPNYSSELNVNALELDDSALYLCASSPGQNQPQHFGDGTRLSIL.

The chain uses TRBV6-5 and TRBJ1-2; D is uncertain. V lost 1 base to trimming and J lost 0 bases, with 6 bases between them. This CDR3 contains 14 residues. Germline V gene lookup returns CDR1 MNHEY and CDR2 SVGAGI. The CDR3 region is CASSYYKTNYGYTF. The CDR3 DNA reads TGTGCCAGCAGTTACTACAAAACTAACTATGGCTACACCTTC.